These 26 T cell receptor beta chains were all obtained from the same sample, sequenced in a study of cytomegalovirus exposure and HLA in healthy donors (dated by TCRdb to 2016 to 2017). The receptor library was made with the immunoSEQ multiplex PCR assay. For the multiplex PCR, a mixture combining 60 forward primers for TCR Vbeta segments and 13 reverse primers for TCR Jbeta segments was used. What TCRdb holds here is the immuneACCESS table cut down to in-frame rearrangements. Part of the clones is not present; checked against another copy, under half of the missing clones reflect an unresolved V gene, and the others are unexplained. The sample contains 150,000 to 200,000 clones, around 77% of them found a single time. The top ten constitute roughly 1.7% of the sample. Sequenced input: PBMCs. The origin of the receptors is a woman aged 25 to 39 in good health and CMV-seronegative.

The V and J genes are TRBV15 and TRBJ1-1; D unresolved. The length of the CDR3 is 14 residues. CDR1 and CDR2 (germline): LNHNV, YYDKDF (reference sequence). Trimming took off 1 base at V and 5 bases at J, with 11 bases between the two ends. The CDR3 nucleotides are TGTGCCACCAGCAGAGGGGCCGCAGGTACTGAAGCTTTCTTT. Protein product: CATSRGAAGTEAFF. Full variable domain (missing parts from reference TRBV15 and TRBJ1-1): DAMVIQNPRYQVTQFGKPVTLSCSQTLNHNVMYWYQQKSSQAPKLLFHYYDKDFNNEADTPDNFQSRRPNTSFCFLDIRSPGLGDTAMYLCATSRGAAGTEAFFGQGTRLTVV.

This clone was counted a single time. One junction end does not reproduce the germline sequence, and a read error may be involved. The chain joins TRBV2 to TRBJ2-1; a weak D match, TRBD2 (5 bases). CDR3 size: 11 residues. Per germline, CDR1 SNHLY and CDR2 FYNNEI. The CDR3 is CAGSGYNEQFF. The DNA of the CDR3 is TGTGCCGGCAGCGGCTACAATGAGCAGTTCTTC.

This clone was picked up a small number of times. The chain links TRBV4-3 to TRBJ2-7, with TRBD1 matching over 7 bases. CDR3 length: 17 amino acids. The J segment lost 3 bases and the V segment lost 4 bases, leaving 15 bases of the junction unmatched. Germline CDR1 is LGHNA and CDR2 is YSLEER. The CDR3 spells CASSPGIAGGAGYEQYF. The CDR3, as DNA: TGCGCCAGCAGCCCCGGAATCGCAGGGGGTGCTGGCTACGAGCAGTACTTC.

The CDR3 reads CASSFSGRVGQLFF. Written as DNA, the CDR3 is TGTGCCAGCAGCTTTAGTGGCAGGGTTGGACAACTGTTTTTT. The chain carries TRBV5-4 and TRBJ1-4; the D gene is possibly TRBD1 (5 bases). V lost 2 bases, J lost 12 bases, and 17 bases lay in between. This CDR3 comprises 14 residues. Germline lookup yields CDR1 SGHNT and CDR2 YYREEE (reference sequence).

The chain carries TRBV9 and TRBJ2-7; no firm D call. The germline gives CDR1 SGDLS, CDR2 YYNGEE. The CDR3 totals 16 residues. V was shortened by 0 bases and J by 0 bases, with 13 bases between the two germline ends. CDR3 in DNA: TGTGCCAGCAGCGTAGATTACAACCCTTACTCCTACGAGCAGTACTTC. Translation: CASSVDYNPYSYEQYF. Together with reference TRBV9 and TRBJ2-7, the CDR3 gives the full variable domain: DSGVTQTPKHLITATGQRVTLRCSPRSGDLSVYWYQQSLDQGLQFLIQYYNGEERAKGNILERFSAQQFPDLHSELNLSSLELGDSALYFCASSVDYNPYSYEQYFGPGTRLTVT.

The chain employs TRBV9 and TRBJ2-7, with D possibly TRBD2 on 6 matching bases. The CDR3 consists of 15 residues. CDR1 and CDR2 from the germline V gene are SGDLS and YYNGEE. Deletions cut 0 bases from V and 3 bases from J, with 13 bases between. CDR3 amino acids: CASSVVPGAVYEQYF. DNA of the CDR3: TGTGCCAGCAGCGTAGTCCCGGGAGCGGTCTACGAGCAGTACTTC.

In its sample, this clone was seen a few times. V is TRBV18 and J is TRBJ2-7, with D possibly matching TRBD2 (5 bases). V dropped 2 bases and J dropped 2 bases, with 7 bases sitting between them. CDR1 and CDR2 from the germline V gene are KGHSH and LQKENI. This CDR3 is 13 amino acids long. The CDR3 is CASSPTAAYEQYF. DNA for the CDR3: TGTGCCAGCTCACCAACAGCGGCCTACGAGCAGTACTTC.

CDR3 nucleotides: TGTGCCAGCAGCTTAGTGGTGGGAAGCGGGAGGGGGGAGCCAGATACGCAGTATTTT. Translated: CASSLVVGSGRGEPDTQYF. The gene calls are TRBV7-9 and TRBJ2-3; 10 positions match TRBD2. Germline CDR1 reads SEHNR; CDR2 reads FQNEAQ (reference sequence). Trimming cost V 1 base and J 4 bases; bases outside gene matches: 14. This CDR3 spans 19 amino acids.

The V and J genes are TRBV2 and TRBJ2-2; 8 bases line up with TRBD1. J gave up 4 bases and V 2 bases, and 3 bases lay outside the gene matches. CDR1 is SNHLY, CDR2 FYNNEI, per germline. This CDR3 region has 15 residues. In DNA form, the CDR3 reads TGTGCCAGCAGTGAAACGGGGACAGGCACCGGGGAGCTGTTTTTT. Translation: CASSETGTGTGELFF.

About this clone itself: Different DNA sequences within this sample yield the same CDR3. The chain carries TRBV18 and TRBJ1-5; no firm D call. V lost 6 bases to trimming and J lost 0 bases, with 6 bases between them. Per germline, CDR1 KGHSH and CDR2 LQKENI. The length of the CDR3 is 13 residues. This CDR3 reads CASSGGSNQPQHF. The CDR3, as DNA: TGTGCCAGCTCCGGAGGTAGCAATCAGCCCCAGCATTTT.

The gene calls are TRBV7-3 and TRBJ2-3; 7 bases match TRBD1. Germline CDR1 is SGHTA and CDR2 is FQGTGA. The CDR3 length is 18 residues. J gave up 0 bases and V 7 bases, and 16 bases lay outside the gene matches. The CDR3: CASTANRDRESSTDTQYF. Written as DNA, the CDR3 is TGTGCCAGCACTGCCAACCGGGACAGAGAGTCTAGCACAGATACGCAGTATTTT.

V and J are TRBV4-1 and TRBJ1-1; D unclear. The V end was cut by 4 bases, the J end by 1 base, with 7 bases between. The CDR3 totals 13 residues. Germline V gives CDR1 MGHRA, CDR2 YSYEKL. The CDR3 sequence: CASSRQENTEAFF. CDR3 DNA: TGCGCCAGCAGCCGTCAGGAGAACACTGAAGCTTTCTTT.

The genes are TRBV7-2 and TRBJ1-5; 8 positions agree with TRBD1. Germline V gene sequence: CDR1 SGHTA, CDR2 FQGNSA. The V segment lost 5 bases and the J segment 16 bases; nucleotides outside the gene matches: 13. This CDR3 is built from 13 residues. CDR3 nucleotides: TGTGCCAGCAGCCAAGAAGTGTGGACAGGGATTCATTTT. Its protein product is CASSQEVWTGIHF. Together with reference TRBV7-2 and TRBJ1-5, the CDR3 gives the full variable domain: GAGVSQSPSNKVTEKGKDVELRCDPISGHTALYWYRQSLGQGLEFLIYFQGNSAPDKSGLPSDRFSAERTGGSVSTLTIQRTQQEDSAVYLCASSQEVWTGIHFGDGTRLSIL.

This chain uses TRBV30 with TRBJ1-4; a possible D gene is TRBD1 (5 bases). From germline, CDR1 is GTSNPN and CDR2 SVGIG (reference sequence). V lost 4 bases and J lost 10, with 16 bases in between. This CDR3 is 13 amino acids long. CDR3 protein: CAWTGGRDRKLFF. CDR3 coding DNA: TGTGCCTGGACCGGGGGAAGGGACCGAAAACTGTTTTTT.

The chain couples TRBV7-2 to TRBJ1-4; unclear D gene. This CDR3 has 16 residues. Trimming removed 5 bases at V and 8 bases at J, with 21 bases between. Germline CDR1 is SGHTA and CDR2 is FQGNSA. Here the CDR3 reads CASSPPFRGVGEKLFF. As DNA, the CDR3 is TGTGCCAGCAGCCCCCCATTCCGGGGAGTCGGCGAAAAACTGTTTTTT.

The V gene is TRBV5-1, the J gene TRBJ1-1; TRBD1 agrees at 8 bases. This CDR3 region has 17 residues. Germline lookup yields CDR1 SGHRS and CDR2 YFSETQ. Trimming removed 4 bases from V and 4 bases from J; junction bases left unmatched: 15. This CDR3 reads CASSPNPGQGTGTEAFF. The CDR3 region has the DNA TGCGCCAGCAGCCCCAACCCAGGACAGGGCACGGGCACTGAAGCTTTCTTT.

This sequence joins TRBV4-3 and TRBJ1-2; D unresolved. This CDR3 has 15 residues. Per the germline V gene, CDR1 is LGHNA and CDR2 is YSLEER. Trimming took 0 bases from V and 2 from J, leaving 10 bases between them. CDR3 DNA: TGCGCCAGCAGCCAAGAATCAGTTTCAAACTATGGCTACACCTTC. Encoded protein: CASSQESVSNYGYTF.

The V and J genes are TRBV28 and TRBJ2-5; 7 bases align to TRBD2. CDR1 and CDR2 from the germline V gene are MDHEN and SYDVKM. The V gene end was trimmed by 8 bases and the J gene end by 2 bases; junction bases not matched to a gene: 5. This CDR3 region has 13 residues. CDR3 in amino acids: CASRTRPQETQYF. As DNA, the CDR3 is TGTGCCAGCCGGACTAGGCCTCAAGAGACCCAGTACTTC.

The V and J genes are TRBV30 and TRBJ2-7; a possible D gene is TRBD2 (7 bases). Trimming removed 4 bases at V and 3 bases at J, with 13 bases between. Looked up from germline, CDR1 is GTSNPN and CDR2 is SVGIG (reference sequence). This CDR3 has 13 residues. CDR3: CAWNGGGGYEQYF. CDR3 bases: TGTGCCTGGAACGGGGGAGGGGGCTACGAGCAGTACTTC.

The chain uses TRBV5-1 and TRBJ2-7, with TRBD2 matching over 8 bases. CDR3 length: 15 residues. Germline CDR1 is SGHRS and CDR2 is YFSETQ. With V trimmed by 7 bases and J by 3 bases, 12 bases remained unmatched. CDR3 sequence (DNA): TGCGCCAGCGGATTAAACAGCGGGAGTAACTACGAGCAGTACTTC. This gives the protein CASGLNSGSNYEQYF.

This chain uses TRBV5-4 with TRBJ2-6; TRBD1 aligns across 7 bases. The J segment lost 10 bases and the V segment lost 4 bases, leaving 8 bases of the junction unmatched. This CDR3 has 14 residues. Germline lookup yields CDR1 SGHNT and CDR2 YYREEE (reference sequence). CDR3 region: CASSRIGTENVLTF. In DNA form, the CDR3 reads TGTGCCAGCAGCCGCATCGGGACAGAGAACGTCCTGACTTTC.

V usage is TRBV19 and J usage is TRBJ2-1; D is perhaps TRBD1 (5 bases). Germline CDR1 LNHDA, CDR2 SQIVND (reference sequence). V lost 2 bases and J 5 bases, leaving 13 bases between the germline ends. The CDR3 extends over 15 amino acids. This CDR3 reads CASSIQGKGHNEQFF. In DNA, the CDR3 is TGTGCCAGTAGTATACAGGGAAAAGGGCACAATGAGCAGTTCTTC.

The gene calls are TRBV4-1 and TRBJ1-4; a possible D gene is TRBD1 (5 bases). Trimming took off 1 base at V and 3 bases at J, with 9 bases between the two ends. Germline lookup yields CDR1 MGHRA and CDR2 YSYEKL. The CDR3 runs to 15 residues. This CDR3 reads CASSQAGLSNEKLFF. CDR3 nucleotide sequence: TGCGCCAGCAGCCAAGCAGGGTTATCTAATGAAAAACTGTTTTTT.

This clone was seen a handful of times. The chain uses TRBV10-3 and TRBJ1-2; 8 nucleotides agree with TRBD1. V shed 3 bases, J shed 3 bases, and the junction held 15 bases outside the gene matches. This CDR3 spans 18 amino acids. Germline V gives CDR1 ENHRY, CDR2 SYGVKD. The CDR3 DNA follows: TGTGCCATCAGTGATTGGGGACCGACAGGGGAGGGGGACTATGGCTACACCTTC. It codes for CAISDWGPTGEGDYGYTF.

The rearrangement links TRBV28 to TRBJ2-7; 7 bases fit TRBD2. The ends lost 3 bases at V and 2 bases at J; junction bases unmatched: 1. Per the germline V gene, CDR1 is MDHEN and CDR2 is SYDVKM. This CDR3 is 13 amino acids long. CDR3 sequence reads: CASSLGGTYEQYF. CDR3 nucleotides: TGTGCCAGCAGTTTGGGAGGGACCTACGAGCAGTACTTC.

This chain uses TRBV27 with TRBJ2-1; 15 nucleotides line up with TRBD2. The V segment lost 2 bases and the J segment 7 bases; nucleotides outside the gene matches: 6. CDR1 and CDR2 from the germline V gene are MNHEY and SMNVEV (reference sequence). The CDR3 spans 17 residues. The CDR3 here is CASSLPGLAGGRNEQFF. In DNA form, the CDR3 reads TGTGCCAGCAGTTTACCGGGACTAGCGGGAGGTAGGAATGAGCAGTTCTTC.